This TCR beta chain was documented in a study of Tregs in tolerant kidney transplant recipients. Sequencing was performed with immunoSEQ multiplex PCR; in TCRdb, only in-frame clones are kept and a portion is missing. This sample carries roughly 66,000 clones, 80% to 95% of them seen once, and the ten largest clones take roughly 9.8%. Study conclusions and caveats: This study did not directly address biological reproducibility. The small number of patients limits these findings pending further validation. Nucleotide sequences could not be compared across some patients' samples due to primer changes.

Concerning this clone itself: The antigen remains unidentified.

Germline V CDR1 and CDR2: SGHVS, FNYEAQ. CDR3 length: 15 amino acids. With V trimmed by 2 bases and J by 3 bases, 5 bases remained unmatched. The sequence came from a human donor who received a combined kidney and bone marrow transplant. The rearrangement links TRBV7-6 to TRBJ2-3; 7 bases agree with TRBD2. The sequencing used CD8+ T cells from blood, collected before the transplant. CDR3 coding DNA: TGTGCCAGCAGCTTACCAGCGGGGCCTACAGATACGCAGTATTTT. As protein: CASSLPAGPTDTQYF.